The clone carrying this T cell receptor beta chain has ten or more counts. Its cognate antigen is unknown. The germline CDR1 and CDR2 sequences are SGHTA and FQGNSA. This CDR3 has 15 amino acids. V gave up 5 bases and J gave up 0 bases; unmatched junction bases: 3. The entry originates in a study of CD8 T cells in ankylosing spondylitis. Broader study findings: Prior work had noted some motif variants in reactive arthritis blood and synovial fluid. Characteristic, it appeared, of ankylosing spondylitis blood was a TCR beta motif of roughly eight highly homologous variants. Within matched ankylosing spondylitis synovial fluid, disease-linked clones were reportedly significantly enriched.

TCRdb processed the 5' RACE reads anew with MiXCR; each CDR3 protein has one entry. Among some 840,000 distinct CDR3 sequences listed, approximately 12% were seen once. The sequencing input was blood, either unsorted or a sorted T cell fraction (not recorded which). The chain uses TRBV7-2 and TRBJ2-3, with 9 bases matching TRBD1. This clonotype was sampled from a male donor with ankylosing spondylitis. CDR3 DNA sequence: TGTGCCAGCAGCAAACAGGGGGCGAGCACAGATACGCAGTATTTT. Its protein product is CASSKQGASTDTQYF.